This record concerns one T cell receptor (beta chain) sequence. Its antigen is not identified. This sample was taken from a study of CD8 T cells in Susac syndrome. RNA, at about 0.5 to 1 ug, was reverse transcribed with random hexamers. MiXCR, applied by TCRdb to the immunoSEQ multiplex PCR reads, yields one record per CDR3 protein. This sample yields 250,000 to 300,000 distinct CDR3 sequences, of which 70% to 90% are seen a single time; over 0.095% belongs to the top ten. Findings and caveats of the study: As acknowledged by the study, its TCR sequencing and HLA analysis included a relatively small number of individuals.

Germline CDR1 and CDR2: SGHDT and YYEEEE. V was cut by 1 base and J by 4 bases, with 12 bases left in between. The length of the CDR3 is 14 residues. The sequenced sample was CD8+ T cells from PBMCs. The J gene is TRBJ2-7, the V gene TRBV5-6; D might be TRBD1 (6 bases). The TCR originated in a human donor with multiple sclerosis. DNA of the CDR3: TGTGCCAGCAGCTTGTCCACAGGGTGGTACGAGCAGTACTTC. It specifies CASSLSTGWYEQYF.